The rows below give T cell receptor beta chains drawn from one sample of a study of PD-1 blockade in classical Hodgkin lymphoma. Here immunoSEQ multiplex PCR was the method, and the copy in TCRdb shows in-frame clones only, minus some. Altogether 23,000 or so clones are present, 80% to 90% being singletons, with the ten largest covering approximately 7.9%. Here the sequenced sample was peripheral blood mononuclear cells (PBMCs), taken before the second cycle of nivolumab. The source is a human donor with classical Hodgkin lymphoma. Both conserved end residues are part of each CDR3. A D gene is named only where the DNA matches it firmly. Only part of the rows carry a size: once, few, many, or a class if the clone is expanded.

D: -
V: TRBV25-1
size: -
J: TRBJ1-4
DNA: TGTGCCAGCAGTGTTCACAGGGAAGAGGAAAAACTGTTTTTT
CDR3: CASSVHREEEKLFF

D: TRBD1
V: TRBV18
size: medium-sized
J: TRBJ1-2
DNA: TGTGCCAGCTCACCCGACAGGGCTTATGGCTACACCTTC
CDR3: CASSPDRAYGYTF

D: -
V: TRBV6-5
size: -
J: TRBJ2-2
DNA: TGTGCCAGCAGTACCGGGACCGCCCCCGGGGAGCTGTTTTTT
CDR3: CASSTGTAPGELFF

D: TRBD1
V: TRBV5-4
size: few
J: TRBJ2-2
DNA: TGTGCCAGCAGCTTCCGGGACAGGGGAGGGGCCGGGGAGCTGTTTTTT
CDR3: CASSFRDRGGAGELFF

D: -
V: TRBV19
size: few
J: TRBJ2-2
DNA: TGTGCCAGTAGCATCCAGCCGGGGGCAGGGGTAAACACCGGGGAGCTGTTTTTT
CDR3: CASSIQPGAGVNTGELFF

D: TRBD1
V: TRBV5-7
size: few
J: TRBJ2-2
DNA: TGTGCCAGCAGCTCGAGAGACAGGGGACGGGCCGGGGAGCTGTTTTTT
CDR3: CASSSRDRGRAGELFF

D: -
V: TRBV19
size: -
J: TRBJ1-6
DNA: TGTGCCAGTAGTCACGGGGTTTATAATTCACCCCTCCACTTT
CDR3: CASSHGVYNSPLHF

D: -
V: TRBV7-9
size: -
J: TRBJ1-2
DNA: TGTGCCAGCAGCTTCGGGGATGACCGTTTTAACTATGGCTACACCTTC
CDR3: CASSFGDDRFNYGYTF

D: TRBD1
V: TRBV9
size: -
J: TRBJ1-1
DNA: TGTGCCAGCGGGGTGGGACAGTGGGGGACTGAAGCTTTCTTT
CDR3: CASGVGQWGTEAFF

D: -
V: TRBV15
size: few
J: TRBJ1-6
DNA: TGTGCCACCAGCAGAGAAGCGGGGACCCCGTCACCCCTCCACTTT
CDR3: CATSREAGTPSPLHF

D: -
V: TRBV15
size: -
J: TRBJ2-4
DNA: TGTGCCACCAGCACCCGCAAAGGGCTCCCCTTAGCCAAAAACATTCAGTACTTC
CDR3: CATSTRKGLPLAKNIQYF

D: TRBD1
V: TRBV7-2
size: -
J: TRBJ2-5
DNA: TGTGCCAGCAGCCCTACCCAGACAGGGTACGGAGAGACCCAGTACTTC
CDR3: CASSPTQTGYGETQYF

D: -
V: TRBV7-9
size: -
J: TRBJ2-3
DNA: TGTGCCAGCAGCTTAGGGCAGTCGTCAGATACGCAGTATTTT
CDR3: CASSLGQSSDTQYF

D: -
V: TRBV4-2
size: -
J: TRBJ1-2
DNA: TGTGCCAGCAGCCACCCGCAGGGGTATGGCTACACCTTC
CDR3: CASSHPQGYGYTF

D: -
V: TRBV7-2
size: -
J: TRBJ1-5
DNA: TGTGCCAGCAGCTTAACGGGGGGCAATCAGCCCCAGCATTTT
CDR3: CASSLTGGNQPQHF

D: -
V: TRBV4-1
size: -
J: TRBJ2-7
DNA: TGCGCCAGCAGCCGCACAGGTCTATCCTACGAGCAGTACTTC
CDR3: CASSRTGLSYEQYF

D: -
V: TRBV5-4
size: -
J: TRBJ2-5
DNA: TGTGCCAGCAGTACCGGAGGGGGGGCTTCCAAAGAGACCCAGTACTTC
CDR3: CASSTGGGASKETQYF

D: TRBD1
V: TRBV6-6
size: few
J: TRBJ1-6
DNA: TGTGCCAGCAGTTTGGCTCCGGGACAGGGGAATTCACCCCTCCACTTT
CDR3: CASSLAPGQGNSPLHF

D: -
V: TRBV18
size: -
J: TRBJ2-7
DNA: TGTGCCAGCTCACCACGGGGGGCTCTGGGGTTCACCTACGAGCAGTACTTC
CDR3: CASSPRGALGFTYEQYF

D: -
V: TRBV2
size: -
J: TRBJ1-1
DNA: TGTGCCAGCTCCTCTAATGAGGTCATCACTGAAGCTTTCTTT
CDR3: CASSSNEVITEAFF

D: TRBD1
V: TRBV11-1
size: -
J: TRBJ1-4
DNA: TGTGCCAGCCGGGGACAGGGTGATGAAAAACTGTTTTTT
CDR3: CASRGQGDEKLFF

D: -
V: TRBV7-9
size: -
J: TRBJ2-2
DNA: TGTGCCAGCAGCATAAGAAGGGGTACGAACACCGGGGAGCTGTTTTTT
CDR3: CASSIRRGTNTGELFF

D: TRBD1
V: TRBV5-4
size: -
J: TRBJ1-4
DNA: TGTGCCAGCAGCCTTGGGGGACAGGGACAGGAAAAACTGTTTTTT
CDR3: CASSLGGQGQEKLFF